This is a list of T cell receptor beta chains from one sample in a study of T-cell memory formation after mild COVID-19. TCRdb re-called the 5' RACE reads through MiXCR, storing one row per CDR3 protein. The table includes around 55,000 distinct CDR3 sequences, approximately 9.5% detected once. Source material: PBMCs or a T cell subset sorted from them (not recorded which). The receptors shown here come from a man aged 18 to 30 who had mild COVID-19 (a few samples of this study predate the infection). Cell type and time point are not known. Both conserved end residues are part of each CDR3. A D gene is named only where the DNA matches it firmly. Clone size is given for some rows only: seen once, a few or many times, or a class if the clone is expanded.

>-|few|TRBJ1-6|TRBV5-5
CASSSRGTSILGSYNSPLHF
TGTGCCAGCAGCTCCCGCGGGACATCCATCCTAGGCTCCTATAATTCACCCCTCCACTTT
>-|-|TRBJ2-1|TRBV9
CASSVAASGYNEQFF
TGTGCCAGCAGCGTAGCAGCGAGTGGATACAATGAGCAGTTCTTC
>-|-|TRBJ2-7|TRBV29-1
CSVSLGPYEQYF
TGCAGCGTTTCCCTAGGTCCCTACGAGCAGTACTTC
>TRBD1|few|TRBJ1-1|TRBV6-5
CASSYSTFTGVENTEAFF
TGTGCCAGCAGTTACTCGACCTTTACAGGGGTAGAGAACACTGAAGCTTTCTTT
>TRBD1|-|TRBJ1-1|TRBV12-3/TRBV12-4
CASSSLQGAGEAFF
TGTGCCAGCAGTTCCCTACAGGGGGCAGGTGAAGCTTTCTTT
>TRBD1|-|TRBJ1-6|TRBV7-2
CASSQTGTGSGYNSPLHF
TGTGCCAGCAGCCAGACCGGGACAGGGTCCGGTTATAATTCACCCCTCCACTTT
>-|-|TRBJ1-1|TRBV7-3
CASSLSVRTEAFF
TGTGCCAGCAGCTTAAGCGTACGCACTGAAGCTTTCTTT
>TRBD2|-|TRBJ2-3|TRBV20-1
CSASLVSGTSGGWGTQYF
TGCAGTGCTAGTTTGGTCAGCGGGACTAGCGGGGGTTGGGGGACGCAGTATTTT
>TRBD2|few|TRBJ2-3|TRBV4-1
CASSQVGAGDTQYF
TGCGCCAGCAGCCAAGTCGGAGCGGGGGATACGCAGTATTTT
>-|few|TRBJ2-3|TRBV6-5
CASSYRGYTDTQYF
TGTGCCAGCAGTTACAGGGGCTACACAGATACGCAGTATTTT